A selection of T cell receptor beta chains follows, all from one sample in a study of cytomegalovirus exposure and HLA in healthy donors. Data came from immunoSEQ multiplex PCR; TCRdb stores just in-frame clones and leaves some out. Counted here are over 85,000 clones, 7.5% to 8.5% occurring once; the ten biggest clones make up about 2%. What was sequenced was PBMCs. Receptors originate from a man in his fifties or sixties in good health and CMV-seronegative. The CDR3 runs from the conserved cysteine through the conserved F or W. The order of the fields is V gene, J gene, D gene, CDR3 length, clone size, CDR3 protein, CDR3 DNA. The D gene is left open where the match is weak. Rows may omit the clone size; those that give it use once, few, many or a size class.

>TRBV9|TRBJ2-1|-|15|-
CASSVTGTSQNEQFF
TGTGCCAGCAGCGTAACTGGGACAAGCCAGAATGAGCAGTTCTTC
>TRBV28|TRBJ2-1|-|8|few
CATGRQFF
TGTGCCACAGGGCGGCAGTTCTTC
>TRBV4-3|TRBJ2-1|-|16|-
CASSQDRSGVYNEQFF
TGCGCCAGCAGCCAAGATCGTTCAGGGGTTTACAATGAGCAGTTCTTC
>TRBV2|TRBJ2-3|TRBD1|18|-
CASSEKLDRVLFTDTQYF
TGTGCCAGCAGTGAGAAGCTTGACAGGGTCCTTTTCACAGATACGCAGTATTTT
>TRBV2|TRBJ1-1|TRBD1|13|few
CASSSGQVGRAFF
TGTGCCAGCAGTTCGGGACAGGTTGGGAGAGCTTTCTTT
>TRBV6-1|TRBJ2-7|-|14|-
CASSPRRDTYEQYF
TGTGCCAGCAGTCCTCGCCGGGACACATACGAGCAGTACTTC
>TRBV5-1|TRBJ2-7|-|15|-
CASSLVGSANYEQYF
TGCGCCAGCAGCTTGGTAGGCAGCGCTAACTACGAGCAGTACTTC
>TRBV7-9|TRBJ2-1|-|11|few
CASSGVGEQFF
TGTGCCAGCAGCGGAGTGGGTGAGCAGTTCTTC
>TRBV7-3|TRBJ2-3|-|14|few
CASSIDRQGATQYF
TGTGCCAGCAGCATAGACAGGCAAGGGGCTACGCAGTATTTT
>TRBV5-1|TRBJ2-6|-|16|-
CASSPPGGAGANVLTF
TGCGCCAGCAGCCCTCCCGGGGGTGCTGGGGCCAACGTCCTGACTTTC
>TRBV19|TRBJ2-5|TRBD2|18|-
CASSIPSGGPSFIETQYF
TGTGCCAGTAGTATCCCGTCGGGAGGGCCCTCTTTTATCGAGACCCAGTACTTC
>TRBV19|TRBJ1-2|-|13|few
CASSITGNGGYTF
TGTGCCAGTAGTATTACAGGGAATGGTGGCTACACCTTC
>TRBV28|TRBJ2-1|TRBD2|15|few
CASTGGSGVYNEQFF
TGTGCCAGCACCGGAGGGAGCGGGGTATACAATGAGCAGTTCTTC
>TRBV21-1|TRBJ1-5|-|18|few
CASSNVRGSGRAGQPQHF
TGTGCCAGCAGCAACGTGAGGGGGTCAGGGAGGGCGGGCCAGCCCCAGCATTTT
>TRBV28|TRBJ2-7|TRBD1|13|-
CASSGQGVYEQYF
TGTGCCAGCAGTGGACAGGGAGTCTACGAGCAGTACTTC
>TRBV11-3|TRBJ2-1|-|15|few
CASSPGLRNYNEQFF
TGTGCCAGCAGCCCGGGACTCCGGAACTACAATGAGCAGTTCTTC
>TRBV6-1|TRBJ1-1|TRBD1|14|-
CASSGLTGGTEAFF
TGTGCCAGCAGTGGACTTACAGGGGGCACTGAAGCTTTCTTT
>TRBV5-5|TRBJ2-1|-|13|few
CASSPQGFNEQFF
TGTGCCAGCAGCCCCCAGGGTTTCAATGAGCAGTTCTTC
>TRBV6-6|TRBJ2-5|-|12|-
CASSSPSGKQYF
TGTGCCAGCAGTAGCCCTTCGGGGAAGCAGTACTTC
>TRBV28|TRBJ1-1|-|12|few
CAIIAQGAEAFF
TGTGCCATCATTGCACAGGGAGCTGAAGCTTTCTTT
>TRBV20-1|TRBJ1-2|TRBD1|11|-
CSARVRDSNPF
TGCAGTGCTAGAGTGCGGGACAGTAACCCCTTC
>TRBV5-4|TRBJ1-4|-|15|-
CASSLGGGAGEKLFF
TGTGCCAGCAGCTTGGGTGGGGGGGCAGGAGAAAAACTGTTTTTT
>TRBV5-5|TRBJ2-1|TRBD2|17|few
CASSRTSGGARANEQFF
TGTGCCAGCAGCCGGACTAGCGGGGGGGCTAGGGCCAATGAGCAGTTCTTC
>TRBV5-6|TRBJ2-2|-|15|-
CASSLGGTNTGELFF
TGTGCCAGCAGCTTAGGCGGGACGAACACCGGGGAGCTGTTTTTT
>TRBV28|TRBJ2-1|TRBD2|16|few
CASSLSASGSWNEQFF
TGTGCCAGCAGTTTATCAGCTAGCGGGAGCTGGAATGAGCAGTTCTTC
>TRBV29-1|TRBJ1-1|-|13|few
CSVSRTVNTEAFF
TGCAGCGTTTCAAGGACTGTGAACACTGAAGCTTTCTTT
>TRBV27|TRBJ1-5|TRBD1|15|few
CASSPSGQGYQPQHF
TGTGCCAGCAGTCCCTCGGGACAGGGGTATCAGCCCCAGCATTTT
>TRBV11-2|TRBJ2-7|-|12|few
CASSFNTLEQYF
TGTGCCAGCAGCTTTAATACTCTCGAGCAGTACTTC
>TRBV6-6|TRBJ2-3|-|15|-
CASSYGQFSTDTQYF
TGTGCCAGCAGTTACGGACAGTTTAGCACAGATACGCAGTATTTT
>TRBV7-3|TRBJ2-3|-|15|-
CASSQTGLSTDTQYF
TGTGCCAGCAGCCAAACGGGACTCTCCACAGATACGCAGTATTTT
>TRBV6-5|TRBJ2-1|-|15|many
CASSPTLAPYNEQFF
TGTGCCAGCAGTCCGACTCTAGCTCCTTACAATGAGCAGTTCTTC
>TRBV5-4|TRBJ2-2|TRBD2|15|-
CASSPGRANTGELFF
TGTGCCAGCAGCCCGGGGAGGGCGAACACCGGGGAGCTGTTTTTT
>TRBV19|TRBJ2-1|-|10|-
CASGWNEQFF
TGTGCCAGTGGCTGGAATGAGCAGTTCTTC
>TRBV28|TRBJ2-2|-|15|few
CASSLPERKTGELFF
TGTGCCAGCAGTTTACCCGAGAGGAAGACCGGGGAGCTGTTTTTT
>TRBV11-2|TRBJ1-1|TRBD1|16|-
CASSSRGQGLHTEAFF
TGTGCCAGCAGCTCCAGGGGACAGGGGCTACACACTGAAGCTTTCTTT
>TRBV12-2|TRBJ2-7|-|17|-
CASRLGGRGAATYEQYF
TGTGCAAGTCGCTTAGGAGGGCGGGGTGCAGCTACTTACGAGCAGTACTTC
>TRBV4-3|TRBJ1-1|-|12|-
CASSRVGGEAFF
TGCGCCAGCAGCCGAGTAGGGGGTGAAGCTTTCTTT
>TRBV4-3|TRBJ2-7|TRBD2|15|-
CASSQFSGSGYEQYF
TGCGCCAGCAGCCAATTTAGCGGGAGCGGCTACGAGCAGTACTTC
>TRBV6-5|TRBJ1-4|-|15|-
CASSPEVWGSEKLFF
TGTGCCAGCAGTCCCGAAGTCTGGGGCTCGGAAAAACTGTTTTTT
>TRBV2|TRBJ1-1|TRBD1|14|-
CASSVQGMNTEAFF
TGTGCCAGCAGTGTACAGGGGATGAACACTGAAGCTTTCTTT
>TRBV19|TRBJ2-3|-|15|-
CASSIVSRDTDTQYF
TGTGCCAGTAGTATAGTATCACGGGACACAGATACGCAGTATTTT
>TRBV5-1|TRBJ1-1|-|14|-
CASSLGGLNTEAFF
TGCGCCAGCAGCTTGGGGGGGCTGAACACTGAAGCTTTCTTT
>TRBV6-5|TRBJ1-1|-|14|few
CASSFRALRAEAFF
TGTGCCAGCAGTTTCCGGGCCCTGAGGGCTGAAGCTTTCTTT
>TRBV6-6|TRBJ2-7|TRBD1|15|-
CASSPPAGTGDEQYF
TGTGCCAGCAGTCCACCGGCCGGGACAGGGGACGAGCAGTACTTC
>TRBV5-6|TRBJ1-4|TRBD1|16|few
CASSYLGQGATEKLFF
TGTGCCAGCAGCTACCTCGGACAGGGGGCTACTGAAAAACTGTTTTTT